What follows is one TCR beta chain and its context. The data stem from a study of PD-L1 blockade in urothelial cancer. For the study at large: Atezolizumab 1,200 mg was given intravenously every 3 weeks, starting 2014. Blood analysis was done at 3 weeks (second dose) and 6 weeks after treatment began.

Produced via immunoSEQ multiplex PCR; TCRdb's table is partial and in-frame only. The table has over 45,000 clones, roughly 86% seen once. Time point reported: pretreatment peripheral blood. The germline CDR1 and CDR2 sequences are SGHNT and YYREEE (reference sequence). The ends lost 1 base at V and 3 bases at J; junction bases unmatched: 1. This CDR3 comprises 14 residues. This TCR was recovered from a man in his fifties or sixties with urothelial cancer. Material: PBMCs, obtained around atezolizumab (anti-PD-L1) treatment. The chain recombines TRBV5-4 with TRBJ2-1, with 7 bases fitting TRBD1. The CDR3 DNA reads as TGTGCCAGCAGCTTGAACAGGGGCTACAATGAGCAGTTCTTC. Amino acid sequence: CASSLNRGYNEQFF.